This T cell receptor (beta chain) is drawn from a study of glioma-infiltrating T cells after dendritic cell vaccination. This CDR3 contains 11 residues. Trimming left V 5 bases short and J 5 bases short, with 5 bases between. From germline, CDR1 is SGHRS and CDR2 YFSETQ. For this clone: Its antigen remains unknown.

Assay: immunoSEQ multiplex PCR; the TCRdb copy retains only in-frame clones and omits some. The sample includes approximately 92,000 clones, less than 90% of them seen just once. Study conclusions and caveats: Only a small number of patients had complete blood and tumor samples.

Time point: after dendritic cell vaccination, including at tumor progression/relapse. Patients had residual fresh-frozen tumor tissue and more than two years of survival data. PBMC sampling occurred before vaccination, two weeks after the third dose, and at progression. The specimen comprised blood, sampled after dendritic cell vaccination. The rearrangement links TRBV5-1 to TRBJ2-1, with D tentatively TRBD2 (5 bases). The sequence derives from a human donor with glioblastoma. Written as DNA, the CDR3 is TGCGCCAGCAGGAGGGACAATGAGCAGTTCTTC. This codes for CASRRDNEQFF.